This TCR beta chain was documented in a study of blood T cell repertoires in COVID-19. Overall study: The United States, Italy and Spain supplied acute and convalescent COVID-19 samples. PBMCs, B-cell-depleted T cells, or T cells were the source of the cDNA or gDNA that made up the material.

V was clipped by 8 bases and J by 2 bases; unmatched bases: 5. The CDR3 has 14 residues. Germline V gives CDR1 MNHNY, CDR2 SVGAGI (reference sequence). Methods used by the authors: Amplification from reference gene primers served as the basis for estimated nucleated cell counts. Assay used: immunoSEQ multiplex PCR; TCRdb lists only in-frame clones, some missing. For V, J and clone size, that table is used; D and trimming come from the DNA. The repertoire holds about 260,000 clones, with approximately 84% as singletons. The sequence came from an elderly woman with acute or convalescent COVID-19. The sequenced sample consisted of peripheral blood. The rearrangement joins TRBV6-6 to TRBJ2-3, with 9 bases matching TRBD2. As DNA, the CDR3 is TGTGCCAGCGCGAGCGGGGGGTCCACAGATACGCAGTATTTT. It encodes CASASGGSTDTQYF.